This T cell receptor beta chain appears in the sequencing data of a study of cytomegalovirus exposure and HLA in healthy donors. This clone showed up just a few times. The CDR3 spans 13 residues. V was trimmed by 3 bases and J by 3 bases, leaving 8 bases between them. In germline, CDR1 is LGHNA, CDR2 YSLEER. 13 Jbeta primers and 60 Vbeta primers were used for the PCR. TCRdb's table, derived via immunoSEQ multiplex PCR, lists solely in-frame clones and lacks some. This sample has 100,000 to 140,000 clones, with 60% to 80% found just once. Source material: PBMCs. The V and J genes are TRBV4-3 and TRBJ1-1; D unresolved. The TCR was taken from a young man in good health and CMV-seronegative. The CDR3 spells CASSHEGYTEAFF. The CDR3 coding sequence is TGCGCCAGCAGCCATGAGGGTTACACTGAAGCTTTCTTT.